This T cell receptor beta chain comes out of a study of blood T cell repertoires in COVID-19. Clinical history reported by participants formed the basis on which cohorts were assigned. Symptom resolution, clearance, or two negative PCRs marked donors in Cohort 3 as recovered. Clones were sequenced by immunoSEQ multiplex PCR, and TCRdb holds only the in-frame ones, with some missing. The table lists about 400,000 clones, roughly 90% of them singletons. Trimming took 3 bases from V and 3 from J; bases not matched to a gene: 7. The length of the CDR3 is 15 residues. Germline lookup yields CDR1 MNHEY and CDR2 SMNVEV (reference sequence).

Sequences were obtained from PBMCs or T cells enriched from blood (not recorded which). The receptor was isolated from a woman aged 25 to 39 who had recovered from COVID-19. V gene TRBV27 combines with J gene TRBJ2-7; 8 bases line up with TRBD1. This CDR3 is CASSFQRTGYYEQYF. CDR3 nucleotides: TGTGCCAGCAGTTTCCAGAGGACAGGGTACTACGAGCAGTACTTC.